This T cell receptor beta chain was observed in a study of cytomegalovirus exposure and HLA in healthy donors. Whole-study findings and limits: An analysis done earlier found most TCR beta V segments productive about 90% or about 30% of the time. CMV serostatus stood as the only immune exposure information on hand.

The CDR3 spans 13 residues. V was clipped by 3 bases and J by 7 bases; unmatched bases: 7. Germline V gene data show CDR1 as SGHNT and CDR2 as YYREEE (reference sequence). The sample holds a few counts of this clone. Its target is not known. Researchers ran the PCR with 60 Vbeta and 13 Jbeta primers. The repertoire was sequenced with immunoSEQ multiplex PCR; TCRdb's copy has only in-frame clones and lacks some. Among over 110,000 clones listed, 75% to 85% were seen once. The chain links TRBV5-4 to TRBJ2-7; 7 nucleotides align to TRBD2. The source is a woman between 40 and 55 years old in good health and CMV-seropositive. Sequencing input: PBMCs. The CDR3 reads CASSSLAAGEQYF. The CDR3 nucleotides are TGTGCCAGCAGCTCTCTAGCGGCCGGGGAGCAGTACTTC.